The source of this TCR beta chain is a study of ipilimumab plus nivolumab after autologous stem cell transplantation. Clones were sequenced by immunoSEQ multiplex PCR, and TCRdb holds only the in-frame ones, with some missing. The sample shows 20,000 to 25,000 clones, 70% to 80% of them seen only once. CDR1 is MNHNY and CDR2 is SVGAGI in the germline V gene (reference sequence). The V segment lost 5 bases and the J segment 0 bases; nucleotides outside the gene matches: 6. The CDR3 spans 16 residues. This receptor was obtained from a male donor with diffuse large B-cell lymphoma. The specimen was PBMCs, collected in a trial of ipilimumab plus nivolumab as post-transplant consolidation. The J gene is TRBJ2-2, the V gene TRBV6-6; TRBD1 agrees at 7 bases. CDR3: CASSMGQIANTGELFF. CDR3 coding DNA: TGTGCCAGCAGTATGGGACAGATAGCGAACACCGGGGAGCTGTTTTTT.